This T cell receptor beta chain comes out of a study of vaccination effects on CD4 cells after COVID-19. Study details: It was a median of 72 days after the second dose that post-vaccine samples were obtained.

Viral peptide pools were used in the ViraFEST assay to expand antigen-specific CD4+ T cells, and sequencing came afterward. Isolation of CD4+ T cells took place after around 10 days of culture. Every participant took two doses of the BNT162b2 or mRNA-1273 vaccine. Neither prior SARS-CoV-2 infection nor positive nucleocapsid antibodies were present in the vaccine recipients. Peptides at around 9.9 ug/ml and IL-2 at 9.5 to 10 IU/ml were added to 2 million or so PBMC per well. TCRdb keeps only in-frame clones here, not all; method: immunoSEQ multiplex PCR. The sample has 64,000 or so clones, around four fifths seen once. CDR1 is MNHEY, CDR2 SVGEGT, per germline. V dropped 4 bases and J dropped 6 bases, with 10 bases sitting between them. The CDR3 runs to 14 residues. A word on this clone: Its antigen is currently unknown.

The source material was CD4+ T cells from PBMCs cultured with HCoV-OC43 spike peptides, sampled after COVID-19 vaccination. Specified subset: HCoV-OC43 spike overlapping peptide pool stimulation. The TCR sequence derives from a human donor who received a COVID-19 vaccine. The chain has TRBV6-2 or TRBV6-3 and TRBJ1-6; no clear D gene. This chain's CDR3 is CASSWDRANSPLHF. The CDR3 coding sequence is TGTGCCAGCAGTTGGGATCGAGCTAATTCACCCCTCCACTTT.